This T cell receptor (beta chain) was obtained from a study of beta chain features in type 1 diabetes. The study's findings and limits: For type 1 diabetes patients, VDJ junctions showed fewer insertions and more deletions. TCRB repertoires of naive, central memory and Treg cells appeared more similar among patients than among healthy donors.

In its sample, this clone was seen a few times. Its antigen remains unknown. Germline V gene data show CDR1 as SGDLS and CDR2 as YYNGEE. CDR3 size: 14 residues. Losses at the gene ends were 3 bases for V and 4 bases for J; bases not matched to a gene: 6. Reverse transcription of all isolated RNA meant that expressed TCRB transcripts were sequenced. The repertoire was sequenced with immunoSEQ multiplex PCR; TCRdb's copy has only in-frame clones and lacks some. Of about 330,000 clones detected, roughly 11% appear once; the ten largest clones hold under 0.02%. The specimen was naive CD4+ T cells from blood. This TCR came from a woman in her twenties or thirties in good health. V usage is TRBV9 and J usage is TRBJ2-7; TRBD2 agrees at 8 bases. The CDR3: CASSGGTSTYEQYF. The CDR3 nucleotides are TGTGCCAGCAGCGGAGGGACTAGTACTTACGAGCAGTACTTC.